The 3 T cell receptor beta chains presented below share a single source sample, sequenced in a study of cytomegalovirus exposure and HLA in healthy donors. PCR involved 60 Vbeta and 13 Jbeta primers. TCRdb's copy holds only in-frame clones and misses some; the assay was immunoSEQ multiplex PCR. The repertoire holds fewer than 250,000 clones, with approximately 88% as singletons. Sequences were obtained from PBMCs. These receptors were taken from a boy under 10 years old in good health and CMV-seronegative.

The genes are TRBV13 and TRBJ2-1; D perhaps matches TRBD2 (6 bases). This CDR3 comprises 14 residues. The V and J ends lost 2 bases and 10 bases respectively, with 15 bases between them. Germline values: CDR1 PRHDT, CDR2 FYEKMQ (reference sequence). The CDR3 nucleotides are TGTGCCAGCAGCTTACGAACCGCGGGGTCGGAGCAGTTCTTC. The encoded protein is CASSLRTAGSEQFF.

This clone has just a few counts. The genes are TRBV6-1 and TRBJ1-1; D ambiguous. CDR1 MNHNS and CDR2 SASEGT come from the germline V gene. The CDR3 is 13 residues long. Trimming took off 1 base at V and 6 bases at J, with 9 bases between the two ends. CDR3 coding DNA: TGTGCCAGCAGTGAAGTCGGGTGGGCTGAAGCTTTCTTT. Protein: CASSEVGWAEAFF.

This chain connects TRBV9 to TRBJ2-5; 8 bases fit TRBD1. Germline trimming cut 4 bases from V and 4 bases from J; bases unmatched to any gene: 6. This CDR3 spans 14 amino acids. Germline values: CDR1 SGDLS, CDR2 YYNGEE. The CDR3 DNA reads TGTGCCAGCAGCCCCCGGACAGGGTTAGAGACCCAGTACTTC. This encodes CASSPRTGLETQYF.